These T cell receptor beta chains were read from a single sample in a study of post-analysis software for immune sequencing data. A single record per CDR3 protein comes from TCRdb applying MiXCR to the PCR reads. The sample includes hundreds of thousands of distinct CDR3 sequences, roughly 45% of them seen just once. Material for sequencing was blood. The receptors were gathered from a girl aged 5 to 17 with multiple sclerosis. CDR3s include the opening cysteine and the closing phenylalanine or tryptophan.

j_call: TRBJ2-1; v_call: TRBV28; cdr3_length: 16; cdr3_aa: CASSEKGKGSYNEQFF
j_call: TRBJ1-2; v_call: TRBV5-1; cdr3_length: 13; cdr3_aa: CASRRDPNYGYTF
j_call: TRBJ1-1; v_call: TRBV7-2; cdr3_length: 14; cdr3_aa: CASSSHRGGTEAFF
j_call: TRBJ2-1; v_call: TRBV6-5; cdr3_length: 14; cdr3_aa: CACSYLAGNNEQFF
j_call: TRBJ2-7; v_call: TRBV29-1; cdr3_length: 13; cdr3_aa: CSVLRGAYYEQYF
j_call: NA; v_call: TRBV19; cdr3_length: 13; cdr3_aa: CASSIQQGYEQYF
j_call: TRBJ2-7; v_call: TRBV9; cdr3_length: 15; cdr3_aa: CASSVSGEQSYEQYF
j_call: NA; v_call: TRBV4-1; cdr3_length: 15; cdr3_aa: CASSPLGTGGHEQYF
j_call: TRBJ2-1; v_call: TRBV27; cdr3_length: 14; cdr3_aa: CASSWGYRLNEQFF
j_call: TRBJ1-1; v_call: TRBV7-2; cdr3_length: 13; cdr3_aa: CASSSDRGAEAFF
j_call: TRBJ2-5; v_call: TRBV7-9; cdr3_length: 12; cdr3_aa: CASSTGEETQYF
j_call: TRBJ2-5; v_call: TRBV6-6; cdr3_length: 17; cdr3_aa: CASSYSELISGQETQYF
j_call: TRBJ2-3; v_call: TRBV7-9; cdr3_length: 14; cdr3_aa: CASSGGKRAFTQYF
j_call: TRBJ2-5; v_call: TRBV5-1; cdr3_length: 13; cdr3_aa: CASSSQYQETRYF
j_call: TRBJ2-1; v_call: TRBV20-1; cdr3_length: 13; cdr3_aa: CSAGASGVDEQFF
j_call: TRBJ2-1; v_call: TRBV5-1; cdr3_length: 13; cdr3_aa: CASSLTRYNEQFF
j_call: TRBJ2-7; v_call: TRBV7-9; cdr3_length: 15; cdr3_aa: CASSSRTAPSYEQYF
j_call: TRBJ1-2; v_call: TRBV9; cdr3_length: 15; cdr3_aa: CASSVELHTDYGYTF
j_call: TRBJ2-5; v_call: TRBV10-3; cdr3_length: 13; cdr3_aa: CAISGTAQETQYF
j_call: TRBJ2-3; v_call: TRBV6-2/TRBV6-3; cdr3_length: 16; cdr3_aa: CASSLRKPRSTDTQYF
j_call: TRBJ2-3; v_call: TRBV5-1; cdr3_length: 18; cdr3_aa: CASSPDRGPAPSTDTQYF
j_call: TRBJ2-7; v_call: TRBV5-1; cdr3_length: 14; cdr3_aa: CASSLTSGTYEQYF
j_call: TRBJ2-7; v_call: TRBV20-1; cdr3_length: 15; cdr3_aa: CSANGEAGGQYEQYF
j_call: TRBJ2-1; v_call: TRBV2; cdr3_length: 14; cdr3_aa: CASRGQATYNEQFF
j_call: TRBJ1-2; v_call: TRBV29-1; cdr3_length: 12; cdr3_aa: CSVGSGLYGYTF
j_call: TRBJ2-1; v_call: TRBV2; cdr3_length: 11; cdr3_aa: CASSVDREQFF
j_call: TRBJ2-7; v_call: TRBV3-1; cdr3_length: 15; cdr3_aa: CASSQGSGMGYEQYF
j_call: NA; v_call: TRBV3-1; cdr3_length: 14; cdr3_aa: CASSQGGAGGEQYF
j_call: TRBJ2-7; v_call: TRBV7-2; cdr3_length: 15; cdr3_aa: CASSSRDRGYYEQYF
j_call: TRBJ1-6; v_call: TRBV20-1; cdr3_length: 16; cdr3_aa: CSARAKTGENNSSLHF
j_call: TRBJ2-7; v_call: TRBV5-1; cdr3_length: 16; cdr3_aa: CASSISGTSESYEQYF
j_call: TRBJ2-7; v_call: TRBV20-1; cdr3_length: 15; cdr3_aa: CSARPLTGNEYEQYF
j_call: TRBJ2-2; v_call: TRBV5-1; cdr3_length: 14; cdr3_aa: CASKPLAGDGELFF
j_call: TRBJ2-5; v_call: TRBV7-3; cdr3_length: 16; cdr3_aa: CASSLSGTTFQETQYF
j_call: TRBJ2-7; v_call: TRBV12-3/TRBV12-4; cdr3_length: 20; cdr3_aa: CASSLTARTSGRPLTYEQYF
j_call: TRBJ2-1; v_call: TRBV7-2; cdr3_length: 14; cdr3_aa: CASSLPGWNNEQFF
j_call: TRBJ2-3; v_call: TRBV20-1; cdr3_length: 14; cdr3_aa: CSAKLAGVRDTQYF
j_call: TRBJ2-1; v_call: TRBV7-9; cdr3_length: 15; cdr3_aa: CASSLGLADWNEQFF
j_call: TRBJ2-1; v_call: TRBV20-1; cdr3_length: 14; cdr3_aa: CSARALAGALEQFF
j_call: TRBJ2-1; v_call: TRBV15; cdr3_length: 16; cdr3_aa: CATSRDWDRVVNEQFF
j_call: TRBJ2-4; v_call: TRBV20-1; cdr3_length: 13; cdr3_aa: CSARSGSWDIQYF
j_call: TRBJ2-7; v_call: TRBV7-9; cdr3_length: 16; cdr3_aa: CASSSPSGRAFYEQYF
j_call: TRBJ2-1; v_call: TRBV7-3; cdr3_length: 18; cdr3_aa: CASSLGGREATKYNEQFF
j_call: TRBJ2-7; v_call: TRBV20-1; cdr3_length: 13; cdr3_aa: CSASDPVAYEQYF
j_call: TRBJ2-1; v_call: TRBV4-1; cdr3_length: 14; cdr3_aa: CASSPDWGGNEQFF
j_call: TRBJ2-7; v_call: TRBV20-1; cdr3_length: 12; cdr3_aa: CSARNDLDEQYF
j_call: TRBJ1-2; v_call: TRBV5-1; cdr3_length: 14; cdr3_aa: CASSPRLGNYGYTF
j_call: TRBJ2-7; v_call: TRBV9; cdr3_length: 15; cdr3_aa: CASSFSGQGMHEQYF
j_call: TRBJ2-7; v_call: TRBV4-1; cdr3_length: 16; cdr3_aa: CASSLTPGANNYEQYF
j_call: TRBJ1-2; v_call: TRBV5-1; cdr3_length: 14; cdr3_aa: CASSFGTPNFGYTF
j_call: TRBJ2-7; v_call: TRBV15; cdr3_length: 15; cdr3_aa: CATSGRLAGAYEQYF
j_call: NA; v_call: TRBV19; cdr3_length: 16; cdr3_aa: CASSAGLAGFPYEQYF
j_call: TRBJ2-3; v_call: TRBV5-1; cdr3_length: 17; cdr3_aa: CASSLATGTASTDTQYF